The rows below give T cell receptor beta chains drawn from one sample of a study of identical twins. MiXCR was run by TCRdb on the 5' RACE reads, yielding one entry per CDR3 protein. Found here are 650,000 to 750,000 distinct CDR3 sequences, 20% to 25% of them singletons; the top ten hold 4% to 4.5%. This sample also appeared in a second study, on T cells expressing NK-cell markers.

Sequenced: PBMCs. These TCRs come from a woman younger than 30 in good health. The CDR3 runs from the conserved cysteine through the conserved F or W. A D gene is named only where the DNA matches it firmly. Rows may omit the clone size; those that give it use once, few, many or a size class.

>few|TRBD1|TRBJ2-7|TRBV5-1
CASSLWKDRDPYEQYF
TGCGCCAGCAGCTTGTGGAAGGACAGGGACCCCTACGAGCAGTACTTC
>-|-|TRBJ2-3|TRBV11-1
CASSLRIRTDTQYF
TGTGCCAGCAGCTTAAGGATCCGCACAGATACGCAGTATTTT
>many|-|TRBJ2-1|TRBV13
CASSLLVGAGNEQFF
TGTGCCAGCAGCTTGTTAGTGGGGGCTGGCAATGAGCAGTTCTTC
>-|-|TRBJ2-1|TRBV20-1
CSASKSGVGNEQFF
TGCAGTGCTAGTAAATCCGGGGTGGGCAATGAGCAGTTCTTC
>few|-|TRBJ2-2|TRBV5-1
CASSSHGSGELFF
TGCGCCAGCAGCTCCCATGGTTCCGGGGAGCTGTTTTTT
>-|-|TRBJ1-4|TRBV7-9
CASSLGRNEKLFF
TGTGCCAGCAGCTTAGGACGGAATGAAAAACTGTTTTTT
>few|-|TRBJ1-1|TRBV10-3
CAIMGGETEAFF
TGTGCCATCATGGGTGGAGAAACTGAAGCTTTCTTT
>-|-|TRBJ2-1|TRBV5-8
CASSSYTRGPNNEQFF
TGTGCCAGCAGCTCTTACACGAGGGGACCAAACAATGAGCAGTTCTTC
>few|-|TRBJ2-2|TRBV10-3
CAISELGATNTGELFF
TGTGCCATCAGTGAGTTGGGGGCAACGAACACCGGGGAGCTGTTTTTT
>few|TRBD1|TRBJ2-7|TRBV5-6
CASSFTGAQQYF
TGTGCCAGCAGCTTTACAGGGGCCCAGCAGTACTTC
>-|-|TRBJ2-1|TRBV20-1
CSATVNNEQFF
TGCAGTGCCACGGTGAACAATGAGCAGTTCTTC
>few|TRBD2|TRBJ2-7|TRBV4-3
CASSQTSGSYEQYF
TGTGCCAGCAGCCAGACTAGCGGAAGCTACGAGCAGTACTTC
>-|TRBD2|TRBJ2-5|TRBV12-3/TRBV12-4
CASSRGLGAAQYF
TGTGCCAGCAGTAGAGGACTAGGGGCGGCCCAGTACTTC
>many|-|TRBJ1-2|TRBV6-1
CASRNPAGVGGYTF
TGTGCCAGCAGAAATCCAGCGGGGGTCGGTGGCTACACCTTC
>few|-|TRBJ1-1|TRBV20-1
CSARDRLRGDTEAFF
TGCAGTGCTAGAGATCGTCTTAGAGGGGACACTGAAGCTTTCTTT
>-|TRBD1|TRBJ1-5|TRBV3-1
CASSQEGTAGQPQHF
TGTGCCAGCAGCCAAGAAGGGACAGCAGGGCAGCCCCAGCATTTT
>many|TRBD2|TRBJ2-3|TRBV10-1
CASTERGRGTDTQYF
TGCGCCAGCACCGAGCGGGGGCGAGGCACAGATACGCAGTATTTT
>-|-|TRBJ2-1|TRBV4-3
CASSQFRVTYNEQFF
TGCGCCAGCAGCCAGTTCCGGGTGACCTACAATGAGCAGTTCTTC
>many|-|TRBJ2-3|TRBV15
CATSRVGGITDTQYF
TGTGCCACCAGCAGAGTGGGAGGTATAACAGATACGCAGTATTTT
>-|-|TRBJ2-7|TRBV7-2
CASSLAGASKEQYF
TGTGCCAGCAGCTTAGCCGGGGCTTCGAAAGAGCAGTACTTC
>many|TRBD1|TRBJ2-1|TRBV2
CASRQGSYNEQFF
TGCGCCAGCAGACAGGGATCGTACAATGAGCAGTTCTTC
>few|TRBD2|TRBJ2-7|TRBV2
CASSEASGLLYEQYF
TGTGCCAGCAGTGAAGCTAGCGGGTTGCTCTACGAGCAGTACTTC
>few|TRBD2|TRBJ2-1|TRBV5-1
CASSPGTSTYNEQFF
TGCGCCAGCAGCCCGGGGACTAGCACCTACAATGAGCAGTTCTTC
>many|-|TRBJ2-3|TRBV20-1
CSAIGGGADTQYF
TGCAGTGCGATCGGAGGGGGCGCAGATACGCAGTATTTT
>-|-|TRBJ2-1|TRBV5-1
CASSLRQISYNEQFF
TGCGCCAGCAGCTTGAGGCAGATCTCCTACAATGAGCAGTTCTTC
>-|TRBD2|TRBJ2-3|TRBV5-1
CASSPERTSGDTDTQYF
TGCGCCAGCAGCCCGGAAAGGACTAGCGGGGACACAGATACGCAGTATTTT
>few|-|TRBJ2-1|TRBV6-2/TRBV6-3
CASSPASYNEQFF
TGTGCCAGCAGCCCCGCCTCCTACAATGAGCAGTTCTTC
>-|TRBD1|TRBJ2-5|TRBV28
CASSLGQAQYF
TGTGCCAGCAGTTTAGGACAGGCCCAGTACTTC
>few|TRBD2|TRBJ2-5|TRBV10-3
CAISVTSGKETQYF
TGTGCCATCAGTGTGACTAGCGGAAAAGAGACCCAGTACTTC
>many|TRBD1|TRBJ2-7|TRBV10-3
CAISRTGLPGQRAYEQYF
TGTGCCATCAGCAGAACAGGCCTACCGGGACAGAGAGCCTACGAGCAGTACTTC
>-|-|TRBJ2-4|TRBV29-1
CSVAGDPLSAKNIQYF
TGCAGCGTTGCCGGGGACCCTTTATCGGCCAAAAACATTCAGTACTTC
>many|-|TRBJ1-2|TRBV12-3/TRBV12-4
CASSRTGTAAVGLFYYGYTF
TGTGCCAGCAGTCGTACCGGGACGGCCGCCGTGGGGCTATTCTACTATGGCTACACCTTC
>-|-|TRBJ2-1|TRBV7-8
CASSSDRDFLYNEQFF
TGTGCCAGCAGTTCGGACCGGGACTTCCTTTACAATGAGCAGTTCTTC
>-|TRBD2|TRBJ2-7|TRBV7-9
CASSPGGLGLEQYF
TGTGCCAGCAGCCCGGGGGGGTTGGGGCTGGAGCAGTACTTC
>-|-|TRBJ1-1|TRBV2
CACLSSLAAFF
TGTGCCTGTTTGAGTTCACTTGCCGCTTTCTTT
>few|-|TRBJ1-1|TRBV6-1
CASSLERGKGTEAFF
TGTGCCAGCAGCCTTGAGAGGGGGAAGGGCACTGAAGCTTTCTTT
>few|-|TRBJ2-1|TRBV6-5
CASSYFPPGDNEQFF
TGTGCCAGCAGTTACTTCCCCCCGGGGGACAATGAGCAGTTCTTC
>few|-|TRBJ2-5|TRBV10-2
CASSEPPLQETQYF
TGCGCCAGCAGTGAACCCCCCCTTCAAGAGACCCAGTACTTC
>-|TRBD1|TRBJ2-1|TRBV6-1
CASSPIGQGAIDF
TGTGCCAGCAGCCCGATCGGACAGGGGGCAATTGACTTC
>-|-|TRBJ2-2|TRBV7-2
CASSLLVATNTGELFF
TGTGCCAGCAGCTTACTGGTAGCGACGAACACCGGGGAGCTGTTTTTT